The entry that follows covers one TCR beta chain sequence. What it binds is unknown. These data come from a study of siplizumab effects on memory and regulatory T cells. Germline CDR1 SGHRS, CDR2 YFSETQ. The CDR3 covers 15 residues. The V and J ends lost 0 bases and 4 bases respectively, with 14 bases between them. Profiled with immunoSEQ multiplex PCR; TCRdb holds only in-frame clones, not every one. The sample lists over 85,000 clones, 94% occurring once. Study-wide points: Confirmation was lacking for the suppressive function of proliferating Tregs derived from siplizumab cultures. The study found naive T cells seemingly more diverse than memory cells and seemingly major alloresponse contributors.

This TCR was recovered from a human donor in good health. The chain employs TRBV5-1 and TRBJ2-7, with D perhaps matching TRBD2 (5 bases). Sequenced: non-Treg CD4+ T cells sorted from blood. CDR3 nucleotides: TGCGCCAGCAGCTTGGATCGGGGTTTTGGTTACGAGCAGTACTTC. This gives the protein CASSLDRGFGYEQYF.